The 9 T cell receptor beta chains reported below all come from one sample, sequenced in a study of blood T cell repertoires in COVID-19. The protocol was immunoSEQ multiplex PCR, while the TCRdb copy is restricted to in-frame clones and leaves out a portion. Of fewer than 150,000 clones in the sample, more than 80% were seen once. The sample consisted of peripheral blood. All receptors derive from a woman in her sixties or seventies with COVID-19, enrolled during active disease.

The V and J genes are TRBV21-1 and TRBJ1-5; the table's D call, TRBD1, was not checked against the DNA. TRBV21-1 is designated a pseudogene. The CDR3 is 17 amino acids. This CDR3 is CASSKSRRNRDNQPQHF. The DNA of the CDR3 is TGTGCCAGCAGCAAAAGTCGGCGAAACAGGGACAATCAGCCCCAGCATTTT.

As regards this clone: One end of the junction does not line up with germline, which may come from a read error. The chain links TRBV7-7 to TRBJ2-1; 10 positions agree with TRBD2. CDR1 is SSHAT, CDR2 FNYEAQ, per germline (reference sequence). CDR3 length: 16 amino acids. The CDR3 nucleotides are TGTGCTAGCAGCTATAGAGCGGGGGGGGCTCCCAATGAGCAGTTCTTC. Translation gives CASSYRAGGAPNEQFF.

As for this clone: Compared with germline, one end of the junction differs, possibly owing to a read error. V and J are TRBV5-4 and TRBJ2-1; 14 nucleotides align to TRBD2. Germline CDR1 and CDR2: SGHNT and YYREEE (reference sequence). The CDR3 runs to 17 residues. In DNA, the CDR3 is TGTGCCAGCAGTTTGGGACTAGCGGGGGCCTCCTACAATGAGCAGTTCTTC. This gives the protein CASSLGLAGASYNEQFF.

This sequence joins TRBV7-3 and TRBJ1-1; 8 positions agree with TRBD1. Per the germline V gene, CDR1 is SGHTA and CDR2 is FQGTGA. The CDR3 runs 14 residues. J was trimmed by 4 bases and V by 5 bases; bases with no gene match: 6. The CDR3: CASSPGGLVTEAFF. CDR3 nucleotides: TGTGCCAGCAGCCCAGGGGGCTTGGTCACTGAAGCTTTCTTT.

J is TRBJ1-5 and V is TRBV15; a weak D match, TRBD1 (6 bases). The CDR3 runs 15 residues. Germline CDR1 and CDR2: LNHNV and YYDKDF (reference sequence). V lost 0 bases to trimming and J lost 9 bases, with 15 bases between them. CDR3 in amino acids: CATSRDLAGDRPQHF. In DNA form, the CDR3 reads TGTGCCACCAGCAGAGATTTGGCAGGGGATCGGCCCCAGCATTTT.

This clone was seen more than once but under ten times. The chain recombines TRBV7-9 with TRBJ1-2; 7 bases align to TRBD1. With 1 base clipped from V and 4 bases from J, the junction kept 3 bases outside the gene matches. Looked up from germline, CDR1 is SEHNR and CDR2 is FQNEAQ (reference sequence). The CDR3 contains 14 residues. CDR3 in amino acids: CASSLGGTVYGYTF. The DNA of the CDR3 is TGTGCCAGCAGCTTAGGGGGGACAGTCTATGGCTACACCTTC.

The V gene is TRBV5-6, the J gene TRBJ1-3; a weak D match, TRBD1 (6 bases). The CDR3 sequence is 16 residues long. V lost 4 bases to trimming and J lost 7 bases, with 21 bases between them. Germline V gives CDR1 SGHDT, CDR2 YYEEEE. In nucleotides, the CDR3 is TGTGCCAGCAGCACGACCGGGACACGCGGAGGCAACACCATATATTTT. It codes for CASSTTGTRGGNTIYF.

The rearrangement links TRBV9 to TRBJ1-2; perhaps TRBD1 as D (6 bases). The CDR3 runs to 16 residues. Trimming took off 3 bases at V and 1 base at J, with 16 bases between the two ends. The germline gives CDR1 SGDLS, CDR2 YYNGEE. In DNA form, the CDR3 reads TGTGCCAGCAGCGACAGCACAGGGTTTCGTAACTATGGCTACACCTTC. This encodes CASSDSTGFRNYGYTF. Variable domain in full (rest from reference TRBV9 and TRBJ1-2): DSGVTQTPKHLITATGQRVTLRCSPRSGDLSVYWYQQSLDQGLQFLIQYYNGEERAKGNILERFSAQQFPDLHSELNLSSLELGDSALYFCASSDSTGFRNYGYTFGSGTRLTVV.

The genes are TRBV7-2 and TRBJ1-2; 8 bases are shared with TRBD1. This CDR3 has 15 amino acids. CDR1 and CDR2 from the germline V gene are SGHTA and FQGNSA. V was pared by 5 bases and J by 5 bases, with 10 bases of the junction left unmatched. The CDR3: CASSPFGQGGYGYTF. CDR3 coding DNA: TGTGCCAGCAGCCCCTTCGGACAGGGAGGTTATGGCTACACCTTC.